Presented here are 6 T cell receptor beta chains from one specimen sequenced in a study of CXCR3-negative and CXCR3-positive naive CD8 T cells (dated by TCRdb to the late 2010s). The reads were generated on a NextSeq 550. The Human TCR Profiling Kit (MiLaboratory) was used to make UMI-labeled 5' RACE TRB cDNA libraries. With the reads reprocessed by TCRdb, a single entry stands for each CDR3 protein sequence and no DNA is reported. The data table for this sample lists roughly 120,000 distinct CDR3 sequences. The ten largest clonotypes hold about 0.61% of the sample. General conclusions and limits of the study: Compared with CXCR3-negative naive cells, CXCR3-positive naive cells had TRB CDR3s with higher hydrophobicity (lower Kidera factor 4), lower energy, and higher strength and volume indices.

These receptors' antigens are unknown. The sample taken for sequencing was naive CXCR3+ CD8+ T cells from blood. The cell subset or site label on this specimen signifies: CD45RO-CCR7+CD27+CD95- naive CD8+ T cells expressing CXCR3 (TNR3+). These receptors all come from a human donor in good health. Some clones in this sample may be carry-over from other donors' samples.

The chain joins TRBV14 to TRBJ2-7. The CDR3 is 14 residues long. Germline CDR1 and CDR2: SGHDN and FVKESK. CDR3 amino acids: CASSQDKGLYEQYF.

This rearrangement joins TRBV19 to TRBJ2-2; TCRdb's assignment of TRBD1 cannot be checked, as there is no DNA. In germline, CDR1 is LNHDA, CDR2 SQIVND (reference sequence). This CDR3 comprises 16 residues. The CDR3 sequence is CASISTGTQNTGELFF.

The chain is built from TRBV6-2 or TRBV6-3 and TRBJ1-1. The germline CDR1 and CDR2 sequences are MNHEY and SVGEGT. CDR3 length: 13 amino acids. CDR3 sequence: CASSHVDETEAFF.

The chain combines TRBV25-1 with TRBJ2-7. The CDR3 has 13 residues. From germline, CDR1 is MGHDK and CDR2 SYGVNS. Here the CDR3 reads CASGSDTTYEQYF.

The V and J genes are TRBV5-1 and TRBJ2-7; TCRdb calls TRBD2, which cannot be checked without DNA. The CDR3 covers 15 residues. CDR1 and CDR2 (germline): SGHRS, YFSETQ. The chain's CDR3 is CASSEELAISYEQYF.

CDR3: CASSLGRGLLYEQYF. This sequence joins TRBV7-9 and TRBJ2-7; TCRdb returns TRBD1, unconfirmable since there is no DNA. Germline assignment: CDR1 SEHNR and CDR2 FQNEAQ (reference sequence). The CDR3 has 15 residues.